The subject of this entry is one T cell receptor (beta chain). The repertoire was sequenced with immunoSEQ multiplex PCR; TCRdb's copy has only in-frame clones and lacks some. The sample yields 280,000 or so clones, 90% seen once. This record belongs to a study of blood T cell repertoires in COVID-19. The overall study: Nucleic acid was either cDNA or gDNA, and it came from T cells, B-cell-depleted T cells, or PBMCs.

Those who participated ranged in age from roughly 18 to 89 years and resided in approximately 26 US areas. Assignment of participants to cohorts was predicated upon participant-reported clinical history. The CDR3 is made up of 13 amino acids. V lost 3 bases and J lost 4, with 6 bases in between. Germline V lookup: CDR1 KGHSH, CDR2 LQKENI. V gene TRBV18 combines with J gene TRBJ2-2; D is possibly TRBD2 (6 bases). Input material: PBMCs or T cells enriched from blood (not recorded which). The receptor's source is a woman younger than 30 with acute COVID-19. The CDR3 sequence is CASSPEGTGELFF. In DNA, the CDR3 is TGTGCCAGCTCACCGGAGGGCACCGGGGAGCTGTTTTTT.